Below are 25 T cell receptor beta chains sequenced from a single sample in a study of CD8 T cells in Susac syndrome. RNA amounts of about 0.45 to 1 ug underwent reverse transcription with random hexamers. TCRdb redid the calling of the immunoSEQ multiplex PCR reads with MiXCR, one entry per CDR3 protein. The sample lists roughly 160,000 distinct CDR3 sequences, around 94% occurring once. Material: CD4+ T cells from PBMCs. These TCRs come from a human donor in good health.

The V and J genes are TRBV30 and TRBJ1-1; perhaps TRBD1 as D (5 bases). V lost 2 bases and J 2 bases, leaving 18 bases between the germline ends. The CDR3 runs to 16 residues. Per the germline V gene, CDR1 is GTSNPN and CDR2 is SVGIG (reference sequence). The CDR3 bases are TGTGCCTGGAGTTTGGGGAGGGGACGCTTCAACACTGAAGCTTTCTTT. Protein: CAWSLGRGRFNTEAFF.

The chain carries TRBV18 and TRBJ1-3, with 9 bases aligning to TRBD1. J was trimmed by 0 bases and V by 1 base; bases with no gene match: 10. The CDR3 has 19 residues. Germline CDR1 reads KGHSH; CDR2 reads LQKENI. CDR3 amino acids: CASSPQTGTGTYSGNTIYF. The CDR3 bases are TGTGCCAGCTCACCACAAACCGGGACAGGGACGTACTCTGGAAACACCATATATTTT.

CDR3 DNA sequence: TGTGCCAGCAGGAGCAGGGGGAACACTGAAGCTTTCTTT. It encodes CASRSRGNTEAFF. The chain recombines TRBV6-5 with TRBJ1-1; maybe TRBD1 (6 bases). The CDR3 spans 13 residues. V was clipped by 6 bases and J by 1 base, with 9 bases between them. CDR1 and CDR2 from the germline V gene are MNHEY and SVGAGI.

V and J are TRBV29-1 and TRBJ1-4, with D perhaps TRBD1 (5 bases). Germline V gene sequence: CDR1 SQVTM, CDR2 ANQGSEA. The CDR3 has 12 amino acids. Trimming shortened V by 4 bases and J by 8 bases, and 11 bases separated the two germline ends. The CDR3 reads CSVAEGWEKLFF. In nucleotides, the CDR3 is TGCAGCGTTGCCGAGGGGTGGGAAAAACTGTTTTTT.

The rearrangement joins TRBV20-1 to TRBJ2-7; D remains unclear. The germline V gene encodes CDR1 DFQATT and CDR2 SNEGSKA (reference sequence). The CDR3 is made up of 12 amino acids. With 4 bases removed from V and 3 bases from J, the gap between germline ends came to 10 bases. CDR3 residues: CSATGRSYEQYF. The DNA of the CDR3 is TGCAGTGCTACCGGACGGAGCTACGAGCAGTACTTC.

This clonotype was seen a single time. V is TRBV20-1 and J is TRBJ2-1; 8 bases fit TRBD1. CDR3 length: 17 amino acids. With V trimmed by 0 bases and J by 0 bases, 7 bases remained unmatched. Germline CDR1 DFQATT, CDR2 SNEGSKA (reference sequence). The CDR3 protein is CSARDYSGTGSYNEQFF. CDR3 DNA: TGCAGTGCTAGAGACTACTCCGGGACAGGCTCCTACAATGAGCAGTTCTTC.

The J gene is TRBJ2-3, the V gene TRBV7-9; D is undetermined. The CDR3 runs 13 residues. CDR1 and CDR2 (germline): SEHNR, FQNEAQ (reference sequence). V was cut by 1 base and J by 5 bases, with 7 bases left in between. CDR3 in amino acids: CASSLGEKDTQYF. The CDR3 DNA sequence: TGTGCCAGCAGCTTAGGCGAGAAAGATACGCAGTATTTT.

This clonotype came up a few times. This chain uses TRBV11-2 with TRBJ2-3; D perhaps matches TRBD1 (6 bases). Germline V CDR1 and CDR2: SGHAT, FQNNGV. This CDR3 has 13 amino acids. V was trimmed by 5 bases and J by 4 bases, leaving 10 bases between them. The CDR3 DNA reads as TGTGCCAGCAGCCCTCAGGGGTCAGATACGCAGTATTTT. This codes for CASSPQGSDTQYF.

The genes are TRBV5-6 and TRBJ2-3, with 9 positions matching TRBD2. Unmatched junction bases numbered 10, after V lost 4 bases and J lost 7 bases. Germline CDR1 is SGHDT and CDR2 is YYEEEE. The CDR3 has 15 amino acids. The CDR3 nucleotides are TGTGCCAGCAGCCCGTCGGCGGGGGGGCAACATACGCAGTATTTT. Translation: CASSPSAGGQHTQYF.

The CDR3: CASTQTGGLTEAFF. The CDR3 region has the DNA TGTGCCAGCACCCAGACAGGGGGCCTCACTGAAGCTTTCTTT. The V and J genes are TRBV12-3 or TRBV12-4 and TRBJ1-1; 10 bases are shared with TRBD1. The CDR3 is 14 residues long. Trimming removed 7 bases from V and 4 bases from J; junction bases left unmatched: 6.

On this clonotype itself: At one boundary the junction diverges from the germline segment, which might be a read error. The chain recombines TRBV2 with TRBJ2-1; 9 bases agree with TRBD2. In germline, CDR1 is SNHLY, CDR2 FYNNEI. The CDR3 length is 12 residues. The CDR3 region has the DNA TGTGCCAGCAGAGATAGCGGGGGCTCTCCCGTCTTC. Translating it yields CASRDSGGSPVF.

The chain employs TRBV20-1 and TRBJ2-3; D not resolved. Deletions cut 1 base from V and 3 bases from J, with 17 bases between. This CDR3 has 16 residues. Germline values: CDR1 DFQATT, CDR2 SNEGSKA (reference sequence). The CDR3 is CSARALQNWGTDTQYF. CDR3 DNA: TGCAGTGCTAGAGCCCTACAGAATTGGGGAACAGATACGCAGTATTTT.

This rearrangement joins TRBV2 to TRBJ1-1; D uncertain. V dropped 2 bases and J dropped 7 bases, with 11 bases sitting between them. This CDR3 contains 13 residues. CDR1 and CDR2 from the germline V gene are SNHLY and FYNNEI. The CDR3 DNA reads TGTGCCAGCAGTGAACCCGGGGTCGGTGAAGCTTTCTTT. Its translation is CASSEPGVGEAFF.

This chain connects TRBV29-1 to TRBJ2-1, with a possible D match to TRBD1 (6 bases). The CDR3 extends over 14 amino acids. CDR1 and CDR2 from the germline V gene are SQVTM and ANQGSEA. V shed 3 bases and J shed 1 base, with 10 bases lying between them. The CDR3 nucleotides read TGCAGCGTTGATTGGGGGCATTCCTACAATGAGCAGTTCTTC. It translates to CSVDWGHSYNEQFF.

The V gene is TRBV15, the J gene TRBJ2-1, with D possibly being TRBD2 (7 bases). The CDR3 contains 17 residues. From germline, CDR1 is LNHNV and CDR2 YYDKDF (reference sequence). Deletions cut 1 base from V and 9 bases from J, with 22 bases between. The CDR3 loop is CATSRVGGGAGSGEQFF. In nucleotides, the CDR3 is TGTGCCACCAGCAGAGTAGGGGGAGGAGCGGGGTCGGGTGAGCAGTTCTTC.

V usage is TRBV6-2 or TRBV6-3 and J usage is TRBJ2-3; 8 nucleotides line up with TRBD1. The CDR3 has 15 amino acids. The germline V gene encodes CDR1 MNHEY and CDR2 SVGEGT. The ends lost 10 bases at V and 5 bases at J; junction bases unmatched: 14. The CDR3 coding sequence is TGTGCCACCGCTCGGTCCGGACAGGGAAGAGATACGCAGTATTTT. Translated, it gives CATARSGQGRDTQYF.

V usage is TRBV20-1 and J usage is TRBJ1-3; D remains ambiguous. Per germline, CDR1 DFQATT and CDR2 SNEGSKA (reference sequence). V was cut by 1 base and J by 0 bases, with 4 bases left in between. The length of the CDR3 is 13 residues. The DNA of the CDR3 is TGCAGTGCTAGAGGGCCCTCTGGAAACACCATATATTTT. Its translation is CSARGPSGNTIYF.

The CDR3 protein is CASSQRRGIDGYTF. The CDR3 bases are TGTGCCAGCAGCCAGCGCAGGGGAATAGATGGCTACACCTTC. V and J are TRBV6-5 and TRBJ1-2; tentative D call: TRBD1 (6 bases). CDR1 is MNHEY and CDR2 is SVGAGI in the germline V gene. CDR3 length: 14 residues. The ends were cut back, 6 bases at V and 6 bases at J, with 17 bases in the middle.

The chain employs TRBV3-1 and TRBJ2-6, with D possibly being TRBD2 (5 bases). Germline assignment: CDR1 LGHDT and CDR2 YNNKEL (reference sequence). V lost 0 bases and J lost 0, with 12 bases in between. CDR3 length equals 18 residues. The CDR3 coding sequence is TGTGCCAGCAGCCAAGATTCAGGAGGCGGCTCTGGGGCCAACGTCCTGACTTTC. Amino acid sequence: CASSQDSGGGSGANVLTF.

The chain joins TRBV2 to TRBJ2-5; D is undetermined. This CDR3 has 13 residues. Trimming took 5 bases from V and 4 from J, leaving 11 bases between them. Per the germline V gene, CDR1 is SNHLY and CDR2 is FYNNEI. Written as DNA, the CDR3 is TGTGCCAGCAGTCTTAAACTCCTAGAGACCCAGTACTTC. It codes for CASSLKLLETQYF.

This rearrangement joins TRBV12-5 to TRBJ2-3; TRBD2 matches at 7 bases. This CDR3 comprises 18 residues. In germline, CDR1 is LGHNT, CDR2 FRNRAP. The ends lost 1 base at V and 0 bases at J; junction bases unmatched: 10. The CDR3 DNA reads TGTGCTAGTGGTTTGGGACTAGCAACCATGTCTAGCACAGATACGCAGTATTTT. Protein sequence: CASGLGLATMSSTDTQYF.

This chain's CDR3 is CASSESGGNTQYF. CDR3 sequence (DNA): TGTGCCAGCAGTGAATCTGGGGGGAATACGCAGTATTTT. The chain employs TRBV25-1 and TRBJ2-3; D may be TRBD2 (6 bases). V gave up 1 base and J gave up 7 bases, with 9 bases separating them. Per the germline V gene, CDR1 is MGHDK and CDR2 is SYGVNS. This CDR3 has 13 residues.

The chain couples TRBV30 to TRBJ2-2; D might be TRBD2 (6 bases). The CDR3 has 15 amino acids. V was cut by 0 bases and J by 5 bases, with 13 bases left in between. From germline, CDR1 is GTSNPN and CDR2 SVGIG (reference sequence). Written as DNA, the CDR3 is TGTGCCTGGAGTGTACTCGGGGGTAGAACCGGGGAGCTGTTTTTT. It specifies CAWSVLGGRTGELFF. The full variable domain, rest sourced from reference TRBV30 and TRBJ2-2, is SQTIHQWPATLVQPVGSPLSLECTVEGTSNPNLYWYRQAAGRGLQLLFYSVGIGQISSEVPQNLSASRPQDRQFILSSKKLLLSDSGFYLCAWSVLGGRTGELFFGEGSRLTVL.

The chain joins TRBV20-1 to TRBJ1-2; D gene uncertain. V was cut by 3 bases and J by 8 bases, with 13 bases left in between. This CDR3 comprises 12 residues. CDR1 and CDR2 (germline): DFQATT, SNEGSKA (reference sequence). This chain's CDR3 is CSASMNTYGYTF. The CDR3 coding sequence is TGCAGTGCTAGCATGAATACCTACGGCTACACCTTC.

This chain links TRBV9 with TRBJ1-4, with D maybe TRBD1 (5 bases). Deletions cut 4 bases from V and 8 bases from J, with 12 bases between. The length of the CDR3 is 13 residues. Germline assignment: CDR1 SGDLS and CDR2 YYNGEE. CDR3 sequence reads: CASSSGTGEKLFF. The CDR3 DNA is TGTGCCAGCAGCTCAGGGACCGGGGAAAAACTGTTTTTT.